This entry concerns a single TCR beta chain. This CDR3 has 15 amino acids. CDR1 and CDR2 from the germline V gene are PRHDT and FYEKMQ (reference sequence). V shed 5 bases, J shed 0 bases, and the junction held 3 bases outside the gene matches. The table came from immunoSEQ multiplex PCR; TCRdb's copy has only in-frame clones and leaves some out. The sample lists some 48,000 clones, just over 85% occurring once. This specimen comes from a study of blood T cell repertoires in COVID-19. Study-wide background: The cDNA or gDNA used as material had been derived from T cells, B-cell-depleted T cells, or PBMCs.

This receptor was identified in a woman aged 80 or over with COVID-19, enrolled during active disease. The material sequenced was peripheral blood. The gene calls are TRBV13 and TRBJ2-1; 8 nucleotides agree with TRBD2. In nucleotides, the CDR3 is TGTGCCAGCAGCCAGGGGACTAGCTCCTACAATGAGCAGTTCTTC. Translation: CASSQGTSSYNEQFF.